This T cell receptor (gamma chain) was obtained from a study of gamma-delta T cells after stem cell transplantation. CDR3 length: 11 amino acids. The trim removed 0 bases at V and 11 bases at J, leaving 4 bases unmatched. Germline loops: CDR1 GITISATS, CDR2 ISYDGTV (reference sequence). TCRdb reapplied CATT to the RT-PCR reads. Of approximately 4,800 gamma-chain clones in the sample, about 20% were seen once. The genes are TRGV9 and TRGJ1 or TRGJ2. Material for sequencing was gamma-delta T cells. The source of this sequence is a human donor. It is not recorded whose cells these are; they may come from a transplant donor. For the CDR3, the DNA is TGTGCCTTGTGGGAGGTGCAAGAGAAACTCTTT. Translating gives CALWEVQEKLF.